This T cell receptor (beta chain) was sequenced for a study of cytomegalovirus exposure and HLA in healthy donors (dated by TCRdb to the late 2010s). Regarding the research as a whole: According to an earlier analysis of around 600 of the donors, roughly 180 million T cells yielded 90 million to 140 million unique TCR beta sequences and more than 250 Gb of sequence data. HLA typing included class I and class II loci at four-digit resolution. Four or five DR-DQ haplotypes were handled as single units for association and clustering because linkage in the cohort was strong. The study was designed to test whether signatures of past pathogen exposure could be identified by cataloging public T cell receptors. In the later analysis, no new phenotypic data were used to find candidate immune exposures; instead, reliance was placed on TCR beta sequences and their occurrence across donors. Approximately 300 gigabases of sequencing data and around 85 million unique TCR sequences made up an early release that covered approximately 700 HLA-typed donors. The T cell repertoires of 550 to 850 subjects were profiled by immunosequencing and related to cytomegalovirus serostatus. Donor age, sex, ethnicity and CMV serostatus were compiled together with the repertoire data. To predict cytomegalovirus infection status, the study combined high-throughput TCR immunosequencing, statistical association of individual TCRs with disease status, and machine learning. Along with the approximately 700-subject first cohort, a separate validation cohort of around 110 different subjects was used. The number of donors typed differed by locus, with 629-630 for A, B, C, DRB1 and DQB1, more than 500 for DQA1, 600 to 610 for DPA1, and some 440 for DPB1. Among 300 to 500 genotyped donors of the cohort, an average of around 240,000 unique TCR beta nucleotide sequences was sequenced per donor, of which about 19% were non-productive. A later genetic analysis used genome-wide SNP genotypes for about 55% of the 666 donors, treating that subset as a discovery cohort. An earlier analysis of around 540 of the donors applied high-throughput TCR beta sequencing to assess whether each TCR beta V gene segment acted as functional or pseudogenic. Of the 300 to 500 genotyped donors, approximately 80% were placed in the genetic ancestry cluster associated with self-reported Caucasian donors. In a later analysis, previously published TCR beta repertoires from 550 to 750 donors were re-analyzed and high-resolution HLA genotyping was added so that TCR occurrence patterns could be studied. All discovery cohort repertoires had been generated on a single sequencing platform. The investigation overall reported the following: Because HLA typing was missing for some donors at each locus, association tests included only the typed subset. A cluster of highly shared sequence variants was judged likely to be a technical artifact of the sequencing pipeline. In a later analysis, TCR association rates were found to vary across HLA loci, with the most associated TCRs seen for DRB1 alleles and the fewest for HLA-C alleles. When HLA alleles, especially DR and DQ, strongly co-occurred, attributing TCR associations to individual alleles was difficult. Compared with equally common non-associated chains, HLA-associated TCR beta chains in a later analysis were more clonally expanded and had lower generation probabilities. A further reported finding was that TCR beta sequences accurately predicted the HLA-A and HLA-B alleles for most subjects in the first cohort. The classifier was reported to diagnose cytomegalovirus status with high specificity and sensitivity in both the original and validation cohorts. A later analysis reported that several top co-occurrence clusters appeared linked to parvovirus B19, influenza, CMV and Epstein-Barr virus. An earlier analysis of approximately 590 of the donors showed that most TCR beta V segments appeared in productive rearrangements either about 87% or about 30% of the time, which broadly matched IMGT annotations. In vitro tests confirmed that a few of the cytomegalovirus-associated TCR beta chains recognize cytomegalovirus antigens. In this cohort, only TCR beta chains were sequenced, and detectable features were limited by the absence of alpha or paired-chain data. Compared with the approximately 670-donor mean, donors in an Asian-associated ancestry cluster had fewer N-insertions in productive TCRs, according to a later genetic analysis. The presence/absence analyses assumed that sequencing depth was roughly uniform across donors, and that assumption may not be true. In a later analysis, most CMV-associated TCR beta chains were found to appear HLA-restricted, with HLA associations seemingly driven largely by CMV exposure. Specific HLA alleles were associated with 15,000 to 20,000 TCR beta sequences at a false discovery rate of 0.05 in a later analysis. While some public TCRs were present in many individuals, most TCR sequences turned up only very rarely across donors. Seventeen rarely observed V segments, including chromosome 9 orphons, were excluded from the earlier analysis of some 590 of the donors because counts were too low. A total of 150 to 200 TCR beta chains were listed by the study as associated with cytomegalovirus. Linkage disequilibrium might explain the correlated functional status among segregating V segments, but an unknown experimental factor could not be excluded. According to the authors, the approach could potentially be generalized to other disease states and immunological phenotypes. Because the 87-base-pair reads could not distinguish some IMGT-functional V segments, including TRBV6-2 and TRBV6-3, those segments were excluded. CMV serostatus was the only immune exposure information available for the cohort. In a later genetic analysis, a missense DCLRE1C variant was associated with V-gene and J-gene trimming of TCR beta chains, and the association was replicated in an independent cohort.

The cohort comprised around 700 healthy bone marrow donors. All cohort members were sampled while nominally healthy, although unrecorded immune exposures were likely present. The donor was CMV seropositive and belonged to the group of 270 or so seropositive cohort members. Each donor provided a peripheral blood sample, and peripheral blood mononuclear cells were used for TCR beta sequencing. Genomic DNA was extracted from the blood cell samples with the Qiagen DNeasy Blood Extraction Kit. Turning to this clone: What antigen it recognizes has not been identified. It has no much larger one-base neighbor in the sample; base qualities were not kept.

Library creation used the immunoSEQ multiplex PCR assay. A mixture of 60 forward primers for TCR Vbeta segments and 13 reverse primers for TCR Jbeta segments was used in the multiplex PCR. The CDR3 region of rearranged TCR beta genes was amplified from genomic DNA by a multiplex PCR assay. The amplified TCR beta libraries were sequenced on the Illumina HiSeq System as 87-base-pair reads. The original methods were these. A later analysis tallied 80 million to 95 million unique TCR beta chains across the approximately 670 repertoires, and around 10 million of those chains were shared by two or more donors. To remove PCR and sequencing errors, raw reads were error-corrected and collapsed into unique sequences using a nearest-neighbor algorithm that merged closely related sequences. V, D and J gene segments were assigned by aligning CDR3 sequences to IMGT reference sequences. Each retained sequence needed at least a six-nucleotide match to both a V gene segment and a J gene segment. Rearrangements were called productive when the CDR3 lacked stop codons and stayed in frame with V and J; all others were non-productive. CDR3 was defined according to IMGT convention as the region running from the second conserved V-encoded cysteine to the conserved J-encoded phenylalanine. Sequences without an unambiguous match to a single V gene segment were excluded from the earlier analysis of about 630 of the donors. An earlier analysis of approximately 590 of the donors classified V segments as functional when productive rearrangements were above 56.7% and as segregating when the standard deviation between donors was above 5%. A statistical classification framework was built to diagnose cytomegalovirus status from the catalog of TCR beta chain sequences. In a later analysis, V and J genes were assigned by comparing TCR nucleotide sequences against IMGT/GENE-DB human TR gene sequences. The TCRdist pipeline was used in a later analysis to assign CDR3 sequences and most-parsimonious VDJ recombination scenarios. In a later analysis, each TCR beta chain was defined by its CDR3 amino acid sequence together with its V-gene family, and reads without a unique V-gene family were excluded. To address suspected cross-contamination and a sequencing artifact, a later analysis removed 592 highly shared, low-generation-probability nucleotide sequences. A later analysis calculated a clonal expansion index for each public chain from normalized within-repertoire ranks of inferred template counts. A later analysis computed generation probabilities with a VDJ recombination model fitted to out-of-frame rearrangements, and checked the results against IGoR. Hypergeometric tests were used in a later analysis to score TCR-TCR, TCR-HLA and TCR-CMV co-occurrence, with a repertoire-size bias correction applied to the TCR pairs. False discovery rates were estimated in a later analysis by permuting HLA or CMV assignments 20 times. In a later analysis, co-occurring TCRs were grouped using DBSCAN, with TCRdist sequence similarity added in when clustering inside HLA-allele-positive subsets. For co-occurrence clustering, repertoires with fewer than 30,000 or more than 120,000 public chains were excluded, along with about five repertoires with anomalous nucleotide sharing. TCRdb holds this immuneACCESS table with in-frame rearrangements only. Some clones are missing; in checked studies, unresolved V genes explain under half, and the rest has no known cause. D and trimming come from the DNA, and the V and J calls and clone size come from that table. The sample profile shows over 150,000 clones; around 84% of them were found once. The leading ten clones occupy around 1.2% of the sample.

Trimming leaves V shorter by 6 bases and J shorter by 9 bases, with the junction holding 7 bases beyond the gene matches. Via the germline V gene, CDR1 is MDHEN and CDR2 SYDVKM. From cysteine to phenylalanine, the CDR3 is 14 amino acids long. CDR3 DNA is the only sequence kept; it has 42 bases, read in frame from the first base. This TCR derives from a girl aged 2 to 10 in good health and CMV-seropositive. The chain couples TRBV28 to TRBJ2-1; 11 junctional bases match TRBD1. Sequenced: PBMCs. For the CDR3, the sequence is CASSLGQGAGEQFF. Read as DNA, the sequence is TGTGCCAGCAGCCTCGGACAGGGGGCGGGTGAGCAGTTCTTC.